This entry concerns a single T cell receptor (beta chain). CDR3 length: 16 residues. The germline V gene encodes CDR1 SGHDT and CDR2 YYEEEE. The V gene lost 4 bases and the J gene lost 8 bases, with 22 bases spanning the gap. The protocol was immunoSEQ multiplex PCR, while the TCRdb copy is restricted to in-frame clones and leaves out a portion. The sample carries 150,000 to 200,000 clones, roughly 79% recorded once. The data belong to a study of blood T cell repertoires in COVID-19. Study-level information: PBMCs, B-cell-depleted T cells, or T cells were the source of the cDNA or gDNA that made up the material.

V is TRBV5-6 and J is TRBJ1-5; the D is unclear. Source material: peripheral blood. The source is a woman older than 75 with COVID-19, enrolled during active disease. CDR3 residues: CASSRARTALYEPQHF. The CDR3 coding sequence is TGTGCCAGCAGCCGCGCCCGAACTGCCCTTTATGAGCCCCAGCATTTT.